This entry features one TCR beta chain sequence. This clone was seen only once. Its antigen is currently not known. Per-nucleotide qualities are absent, and no much larger clonotype sits a single base away. The data derive from a study of blood T cell repertoires in COVID-19 (dated by TCRdb to the early 2020s). General notes on the study: The collaborator samples originated in the United States, Italy and Spain and spanned the acute and convalescent phases of COVID-19. The prospective study material was composed of cDNA or gDNA derived from T cells, B-cell-depleted T cells, or PBMCs. The dataset comprised deeply sampled blood TCRbeta repertoires from subjects exposed to, actively infected with, or recovered from COVID-19. The repertoires were released in a freely available public database intended as a resource for research on the immune response to SARS-CoV-2. The samples were drawn from the first 160 participants of the ongoing ImmuneRACE study and from 1,254 subjects provided by 6 global collaborators. The sample metadata nearly always contained a de-identified subject ID, COVID-19 status, age in years and sex. Where HLA class I and class II types were available, the types were taken from metadata supplied by the sample provider, not from assay-based typing.

Looking up the germline V gene yields CDR1 SQVTM and CDR2 ANQGSEA. Deletion took 7 bases off V and 8 bases off J, with a span of 17 bases between the germline ends. From its cysteine to its phenylalanine, the CDR3 spans 12 amino acids. The DNA shown is the 36-base CDR3, in frame from base 1. The study at large found these results: The quantity of clinical and demographic metadata differed by source and by participant and was supplied without curation.

Collaborating institutions collected whole blood in K2EDTA tubes following their own protocols. For TCRbeta analysis, collaborators shipped samples in one of three forms: frozen whole blood, isolated PBMCs, or DNA extracted from either of those sample types. TCRbeta CDR3 regions were amplified from genomic DNA by means of the immunoSEQ Assay, a bias-controlled multiplex PCR. The paper's processing steps were these. Within the assay, amplification of reference gene primers was used to estimate how many nucleated cells each sample contained. To quantify the absolute abundance of each unique TCRbeta CDR3 rearrangement, sequence reads were collapsed and filtered. For each sample, productive Simpson clonality was calculated as the square root of Simpson's diversity index over productive rearrangements. TCRdb stores this immuneACCESS table with in-frame sequences only. Part of the clones is absent; in the studies checked, under half of the shortfall reflects unresolved V genes, and no reason is known for the rest. The V and J calls and the clone size are those of that table, but D and trimming were determined from the DNA. The sample contains around 200,000 clones, roughly nine tenths of them found a single time. 20% to 25% of the sample rests with the top ten.

The clonotype originates from a man in his sixties or seventies with active or convalescent COVID-19. This sequence uses TRBV29-1 and TRBJ1-1; D gene: possibly TRBD1, on 6 matching bases. Sequencing input: peripheral blood. Here is the DNA: TGCAGCGGGACCGGGACACAGAGAGAAGCTTTCTTT. Translated, this gives CSGTGTQREAFF. The full variable domain, with segments outside the CDR3 supplied by the reference TRBV29-1 and TRBJ1-1 proteins, appears as SAVISQKPSRDICQRGTSLTIQCQVDSQVTMMFWYRQQPGQSLTLIATANQGSEATYESGFVIDKFPISRPNLTFSTLTVSNMSPEDSSIYLCSGTGTQREAFFGQGTRLTVV.